The source of this TCR beta chain is a study of early T cells in non-severe SARS-CoV-2 infection. Study-wide points: The study's VDJdb matching favored anti-spike CD8 responses and missed private and CD4 specificities.

Individual cDNA molecules were tagged with unique molecular identifiers. From the 5' RACE reads, TCRdb called clonotypes with MiXCR, one entry per CDR3 protein. The table records about 80,000 distinct CDR3 sequences, roughly 12% of them present only once. This CDR3 contains 14 residues. Germline V gene lookup returns CDR1 MNHEY and CDR2 SMNVEV (reference sequence). V shed 2 bases and J shed 8 bases, with 14 bases lying between them. Points on this clonotype: Its antigen is undetermined.

Sample: whole blood. This receptor was taken from an adult who was a healthcare worker with PCR-confirmed SARS-CoV-2 infection or an uninfected control (not recorded which). The V gene is TRBV27, the J gene TRBJ2-3; D gene unclear. The CDR3 reads CASSLTGAAVTQYF. In nucleotides, the CDR3 is TGTGCCAGCAGTTTAACGGGTGCCGCTGTTACGCAGTATTTT.